The subject of this entry is one T cell receptor beta chain. The target antigen is unknown. Measured with immunoSEQ multiplex PCR; TCRdb has only the in-frame clones, and not every one. Of 90,000 or so clones in the sample, about nine tenths were seen once. The sample comes from a study of T cell responses to AZD1222 COVID-19 vaccine. Study-wide points: Donors were chiefly white British, with a greater number of females, and clonal diversity was perhaps underestimated. Among those given AZD1222, only 5 to 7 were seropositive at baseline. Recipients of two AZD1222 doses showed rising Spike-specific TCR breadth and depth. Per reports, nearly half of all spike-specific TCRs target regions that are unmutated in variants.

Trimming removed 2 bases at V and 6 bases at J, with 13 bases between. This CDR3 is 15 amino acids long. Per the germline V gene, CDR1 is MNHEY and CDR2 is SVGAGI. The chain links TRBV6-5 to TRBJ2-2; D tentatively reads TRBD1 or TRBD2 (5 bases each). This specimen consisted of peripheral blood, obtained 28 days after the second AZD1222 dose. The TCR originated in an adult who received the AZD1222 COVID-19 vaccine. CDR3 residues: CASSYGGLGAGELFF. The DNA for the CDR3 is TGTGCCAGCAGTTACGGGGGTCTCGGCGCCGGGGAGCTGTTTTTT.